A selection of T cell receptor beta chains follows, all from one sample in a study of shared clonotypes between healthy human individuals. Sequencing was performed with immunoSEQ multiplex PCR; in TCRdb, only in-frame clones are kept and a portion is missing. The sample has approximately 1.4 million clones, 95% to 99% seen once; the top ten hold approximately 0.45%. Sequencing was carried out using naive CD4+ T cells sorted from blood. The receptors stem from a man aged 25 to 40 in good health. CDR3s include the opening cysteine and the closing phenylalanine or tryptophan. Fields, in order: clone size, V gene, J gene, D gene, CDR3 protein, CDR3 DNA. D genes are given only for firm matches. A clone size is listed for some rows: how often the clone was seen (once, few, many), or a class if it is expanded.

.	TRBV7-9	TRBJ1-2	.	CASSLAMGPGYGYTF	TGTGCCAGCAGCTTAGCGATGGGACCGGGATATGGCTACACCTTC
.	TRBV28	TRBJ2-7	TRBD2	CASSPGLAGVPSSYEQYF	TGTGCCAGCAGCCCCGGACTAGCGGGAGTCCCAAGCTCCTACGAGCAGTACTTC
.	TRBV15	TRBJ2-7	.	CATSRGGTVYEQYF	TGTGCCACCAGCAGAGGAGGCACAGTCTACGAGCAGTACTTC
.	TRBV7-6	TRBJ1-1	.	CASSLSLNTEAFF	TGTGCCAGCTCTCTTAGTTTGAACACTGAAGCTTTCTTT
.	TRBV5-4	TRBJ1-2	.	CASMRFGPEGYTF	TGTGCCAGCATGAGATTCGGGCCCGAGGGCTACACCTTC
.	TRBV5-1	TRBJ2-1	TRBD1	CASSLLGTETSGEQFF	TGCGCCAGCAGCTTGTTGGGGACAGAAACGTCCGGGGAGCAGTTCTTC
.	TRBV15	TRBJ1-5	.	CATSRAGEQPQHF	TGTGCCACCAGCAGAGCGGGAGAACAGCCCCAGCATTTT
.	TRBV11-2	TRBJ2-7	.	CASSYGRSYEQYF	TGTGCCAGCAGCTACGGGCGTTCCTACGAGCAGTACTTC
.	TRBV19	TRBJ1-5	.	CASSHIQVTYNQPQHF	TGTGCCAGTAGTCACATACAGGTAACCTATAATCAGCCCCAGCATTTT
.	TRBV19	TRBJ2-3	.	CASSIGGGHTDTQYF	TGTGCCAGTAGTATTGGAGGGGGCCATACAGATACGCAGTATTTT
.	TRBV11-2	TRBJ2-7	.	CASSQRPWGSGSYEQYF	TGTGCCAGCAGTCAGCGCCCTTGGGGTAGCGGCTCCTACGAGCAGTACTTC
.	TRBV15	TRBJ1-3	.	CATSSGRTFTFSGNTIYF	TGTGCCACCAGCAGCGGACGGACTTTTACCTTCTCTGGAAACACCATATATTTT
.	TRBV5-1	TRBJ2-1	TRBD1	CASSLVPGQGNEQFF	TGCGCCAGCAGCTTGGTTCCGGGACAGGGCAATGAGCAGTTCTTC
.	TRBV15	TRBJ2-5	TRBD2	CATSSPKTSGSQETQYF	TGTGCCACCAGCTCTCCCAAGACTAGCGGGAGTCAAGAGACCCAGTACTTC
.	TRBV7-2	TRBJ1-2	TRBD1	CASSLTGTGRANYGYTF	TGTGCCAGCAGCTTGACCGGGACAGGTCGCGCTAACTATGGCTACACCTTC
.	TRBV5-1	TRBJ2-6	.	CASSIGGGGANVLTF	TGCGCCAGCAGCATTGGCGGTGGTGGGGCCAACGTCCTGACTTTC
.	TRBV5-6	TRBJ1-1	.	CASSLGIGVTEAFF	TGTGCCAGCAGTCTCGGAATTGGGGTGACTGAAGCTTTCTTT
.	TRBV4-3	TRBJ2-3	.	CASSQDLPSDTQYF	TGCGCCAGCAGCCAAGATTTGCCCTCCGATACGCAGTATTTT
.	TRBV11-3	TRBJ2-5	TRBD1	CASSLGLSGTGGSETQYF	TGTGCCAGCAGCTTAGGACTTTCCGGGACAGGGGGTTCAGAGACCCAGTACTTC
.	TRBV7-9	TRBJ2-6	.	CASSTKGHRSGANVLTF	TGTGCCAGCAGCACCAAGGGGCATCGGTCTGGGGCCAACGTCCTGACTTTC
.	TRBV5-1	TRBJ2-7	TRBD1	CASSLGQGSYEQYF	TGCGCCAGCAGCTTGGGACAGGGGTCCTACGAGCAGTACTTC
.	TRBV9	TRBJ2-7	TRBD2	CASSELAEPYEQYF	TGTGCCAGCAGCGAACTAGCGGAGCCCTACGAGCAGTACTTC
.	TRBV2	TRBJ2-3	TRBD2	CASSRLAGGPFYTQYF	TGTGCCAGCAGTAGACTAGCGGGGGGCCCATTTTATACGCAGTATTTT
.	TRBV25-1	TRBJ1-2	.	CASQEWGRDYGYTF	TGTGCCAGCCAAGAGTGGGGGCGCGACTATGGCTACACCTTC
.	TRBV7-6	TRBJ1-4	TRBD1	CASSLAPDRGYSKLFF	TGTGCCAGCAGCTTAGCTCCGGACAGGGGCTATTCAAAACTGTTTTTT
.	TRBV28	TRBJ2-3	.	CASSLTLITDTQYF	TGTGCCAGCAGTTTAACACTCATCACAGATACGCAGTATTTT
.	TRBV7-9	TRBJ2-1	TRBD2	CAGRTSGHNEQFF	TGTGCCGGAAGGACTAGCGGACACAATGAGCAGTTCTTC
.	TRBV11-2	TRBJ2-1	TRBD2	CASSFVGGRRPRGEQFF	TGTGCCAGCAGCTTCGTCGGCGGGAGACGCCCGCGGGGTGAGCAGTTCTTC
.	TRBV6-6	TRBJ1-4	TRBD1	CASSYPGQGTNEKLFF	TGTGCCAGCAGTTACCCGGGACAGGGAACTAATGAAAAACTGTTTTTT
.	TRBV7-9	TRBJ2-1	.	CASSPGSYNEQFF	TGTGCCAGCAGCCCCGGGAGCTACAATGAGCAGTTCTTC
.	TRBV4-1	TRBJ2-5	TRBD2	CASSPLPGLQETQYF	TGCGCCAGCAGCCCCCTCCCGGGACTACAAGAGACCCAGTACTTC
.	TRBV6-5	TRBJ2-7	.	CASRPTGDPHEQYF	TGTGCCAGCAGACCTACGGGAGACCCTCACGAGCAGTACTTC
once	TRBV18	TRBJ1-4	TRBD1	CASAQGASEKLFF	TGTGCCAGCGCACAGGGGGCTAGTGAAAAACTGTTTTTT
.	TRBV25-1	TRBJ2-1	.	CASSEATSFHNEQFF	TGTGCCAGCAGTGAAGCCACTAGCTTCCACAATGAGCAGTTCTTC
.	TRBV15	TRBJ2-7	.	CATSRAITGPYEQYF	TGTGCCACCAGCAGAGCCATCACGGGACCCTACGAGCAGTACTTC
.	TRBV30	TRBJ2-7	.	CALAEGTYEQYF	TGTGCCTTAGCGGAGGGGACCTACGAGCAGTACTTC
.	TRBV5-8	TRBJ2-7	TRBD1	CASSSTGGTYEQYF	TGTGCCAGCAGCTCGACAGGGGGCACCTACGAGCAGTACTTC
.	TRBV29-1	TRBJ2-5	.	CSVEVGSPGETQYF	TGCAGCGTTGAAGTTGGGTCCCCCGGAGAGACCCAGTACTTC
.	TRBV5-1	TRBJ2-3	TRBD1	CASGQGPDTQYF	TGCGCCAGCGGACAGGGGCCAGATACGCAGTATTTT
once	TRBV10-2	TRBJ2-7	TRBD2	CASSPSGRGEQYF	TGCGCCAGCAGCCCTAGCGGGAGAGGCGAGCAGTACTTC
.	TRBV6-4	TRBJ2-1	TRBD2	CASSGDPLAGLSNEQFF	TGTGCCAGCAGTGGGGACCCACTAGCGGGATTGAGCAATGAGCAGTTCTTC
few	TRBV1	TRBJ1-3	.	CTSKNTIYF	TGCACCAGCAAAAACACCATATATTTT
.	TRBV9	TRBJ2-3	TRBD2	CASSVSSGHTDTQYF	TGTGCCAGCAGCGTTTCTAGCGGGCACACAGATACGCAGTATTTT
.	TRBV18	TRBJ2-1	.	CASSAGTGGNEQFF	TGTGCCAGCTCAGCTGGGACGGGCGGGAATGAGCAGTTCTTC
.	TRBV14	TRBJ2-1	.	CASSLSSSYNEQFF	TGTGCCAGCAGCCTTTCGAGCTCCTACAATGAGCAGTTCTTC
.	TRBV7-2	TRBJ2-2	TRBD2	CASSPTSGRLNTGELFF	TGTGCCAGCAGCCCGACTAGCGGGAGGCTCAACACCGGGGAGCTGTTTTTT
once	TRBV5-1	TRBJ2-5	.	CASRPTGSSQETQYF	TGCGCCAGCAGACCCACAGGGTCTTCCCAAGAGACCCAGTACTTC
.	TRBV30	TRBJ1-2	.	CAWTSGLSYTF	TGTGCCTGGACATCAGGGCTAAGCTACACCTTC
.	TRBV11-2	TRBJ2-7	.	CASSTQGRNPYEQYF	TGTGCCAGCAGCACGCAGGGTCGCAACCCCTACGAGCAGTACTTC